The present TCR beta chain was sequenced within a study of CD8 T cells in ankylosing spondylitis. TCRdb called the 5' RACE reads again in MiXCR, with one record for every CDR3 protein. The sample records 150,000 or so distinct CDR3 sequences, approximately 10% being singletons. This clonotype appeared many times. The V end lost 2 bases, the J end lost 0 bases, and 7 bases lay between the germline ends. Germline assignment: CDR1 SGHVS and CDR2 FQNEAQ. CDR3 length: 15 residues. The J gene is TRBJ2-2, the V gene TRBV7-8, with D unresolved. Specimen: blood, either unsorted or a sorted T cell fraction (not recorded which). This TCR was sampled from a male donor with ankylosing spondylitis or in good health (not recorded which). This chain's CDR3 is CASSLRFANTGELFF. CDR3 in DNA: TGTGCCAGCAGCTTAAGGTTCGCGAACACCGGGGAGCTGTTTTTT.